This T cell receptor (beta chain) originates from a study of blood T cell repertoires in COVID-19. Study as a whole: Some COVID-19 samples were acute and others convalescent; all came from the United States, Italy and Spain.

This clone was counted between two and nine times. In the study's own analysis: The assay estimated nucleated cells by amplifying reference gene primers. Produced via immunoSEQ multiplex PCR; TCRdb's table is partial and in-frame only. V and J calls and clone size are given by that table; D and trimming were obtained from the DNA. This table holds some 250,000 clones, about 82% found once. Sequences were obtained from peripheral blood. This sequence was found in a man older than 75 with acute or convalescent COVID-19.

The CDR3: CASSWGTSGFSYNEQFF. In DNA, the CDR3 is TGCGCCAGCAGCTGGGGGACTAGCGGCTTCTCCTACAATGAGCAGTTCTTC. This rearrangement joins TRBV5-1 to TRBJ2-1; 11 bases align to TRBD2. This CDR3 contains 17 residues. Germline V gives CDR1 SGHRS, CDR2 YFSETQ. Trimming removed 3 bases from V and 0 bases from J; junction bases left unmatched: 5.